A single sample gave rise to the 17 T cell receptor beta chains below, sequenced in a study of cytomegalovirus exposure and HLA in healthy donors. It was with 60 Vbeta and 13 Jbeta primers that the PCR ran. Sequencing was performed with immunoSEQ multiplex PCR; in TCRdb, only in-frame clones are kept and a portion is missing. Of more than 130,000 clones in the sample, around 77% were seen once. Sequenced sample: PBMCs. The receptors here all came from a woman in her 50s in good health and CMV-seronegative.

The V call is TRBV6-5, the J call TRBJ2-3; tentatively, D is TRBD1 (5 bases). This CDR3 has 14 residues. The V gene lost 8 bases and the J gene lost 3 bases, with 15 bases spanning the gap. CDR1 is MNHEY and CDR2 is SVGAGI in the germline V gene. The CDR3 region is CASAARDSTDTQYF. Here the CDR3 DNA reads TGTGCCAGCGCCGCCAGGGATTCGACAGATACGCAGTATTTT.

The CDR3 coding sequence is TGTGCCAGCCGTGCCCGGGGGAATTTTAACTATGGCTACACCTTC. Translated: CASRARGNFNYGYTF. The chain joins TRBV19 to TRBJ1-2, with D tentatively TRBD1 (5 bases). From germline, CDR1 is LNHDA and CDR2 SQIVND (reference sequence). V gave up 9 bases and J gave up 1 base, with 18 bases separating them. The CDR3 is 15 amino acids.

This chain uses TRBV7-9 with TRBJ1-2; 7 bases match TRBD1. The J segment lost 8 bases and the V segment lost 3 bases, leaving 6 bases of the junction unmatched. Germline V CDR1 and CDR2: SEHNR, FQNEAQ (reference sequence). The length of the CDR3 is 13 residues. This chain's CDR3 is CASSLGQIDGYTF. The CDR3 DNA reads TGTGCCAGCAGCTTGGGACAGATCGACGGCTACACCTTC.

This clone was detected only a few times. This chain links TRBV19 with TRBJ2-5; TRBD2 matches at 9 bases. CDR1 is LNHDA and CDR2 is SQIVND in the germline V gene (reference sequence). The V gene end was trimmed by 1 base and the J gene end by 5 bases; junction bases not matched to a gene: 8. The CDR3 totals 16 residues. CDR3 nucleotide sequence: TGTGCCAGTAGTATAGCGGCGCGGGGGGGCGGGGAGACCCAGTACTTC. Translating it yields CASSIAARGGGETQYF.

The chain has TRBV19 and TRBJ1-5, with D possibly matching TRBD1 (5 bases). Germline-derived CDR1 and CDR2 are LNHDA and SQIVND (reference sequence). The CDR3 is 13 amino acids. The V end lost 3 bases, the J end lost 9 bases, and 12 bases lay between the germline ends. The CDR3 is CASSMGPLGPQHF. As DNA, the CDR3 is TGTGCCAGTAGTATGGGGCCCCTAGGGCCCCAGCATTTT.

The genes are TRBV2 and TRBJ2-5; the match to TRBD2 covers 12 bases. The V gene's germline CDR1 is SNHLY and CDR2 FYNNEI. V lost 6 bases and J lost 2; bases outside the gene matches: 4. The CDR3 is made up of 15 amino acids. The CDR3 reads CASRKTSGGQETQYF. The CDR3 coding sequence is TGTGCCAGCAGAAAGACTAGCGGGGGACAAGAGACCCAGTACTTC.

The rearrangement uses TRBV5-4 and TRBJ2-7; D possibly corresponds to TRBD1 (6 bases). The CDR3 spans 15 residues. CDR1 and CDR2 (germline): SGHNT, YYREEE (reference sequence). V lost 0 bases and J 5 bases, leaving 15 bases between the germline ends. The CDR3 nucleotides are TGTGCCAGCAGCTTGGGGAGTGGGGACAACCACGAGCAGTACTTC. Translating gives CASSLGSGDNHEQYF. The variable domain in full, completed from reference TRBV5-4 and TRBJ2-7, reads ETGVTQSPTHLIKTRGQQVTLRCSSQSGHNTVSWYQQALGQGPQFIFQYYREEENGRGNFPPRFSGLQFPNYSSELNVNALELDDSALYLCASSLGSGDNHEQYFGPGTRLTVT.

This clone was observed a single time. CDR3 nucleotides: TGTGCCAGCAGCTCAGCCACCGGGCGGGGGGGCACAGATACGCAGTATTTT. Amino acids: CASSSATGRGGTDTQYF. This chain links TRBV13 with TRBJ2-3, with TRBD2 matching 8 bases. The CDR3 sequence is 17 residues long. With 4 bases clipped from V and 1 base from J, the junction kept 10 bases outside the gene matches. The V gene's germline CDR1 is PRHDT and CDR2 FYEKMQ (reference sequence).

This clone turned up a few times. V is TRBV7-9 and J is TRBJ1-4; possible D gene TRBD1, 5 bases. This CDR3 region has 14 residues. V lost 3 bases and J 8 bases, leaving 13 bases between the germline ends. Germline assignment: CDR1 SEHNR and CDR2 FQNEAQ (reference sequence). The CDR3 coding sequence is TGTGCCAGCAGCTTCTCCGGGGGAGAGGAAAAACTGTTTTTT. Encoded protein: CASSFSGGEEKLFF.

This chain connects TRBV19 to TRBJ2-7; 8 nucleotides line up with TRBD1. The CDR3 runs to 16 residues. V lost 4 bases to trimming and J lost 3 bases; unmatched junction nucleotides: 11. CDR1 and CDR2 from the germline V gene are LNHDA and SQIVND (reference sequence). CDR3 coding DNA: TGTGCCAGTAGTAAGACCGGGACAGGTTCCATCTACGAGCAGTACTTC. Its translation is CASSKTGTGSIYEQYF.

The chain recombines TRBV6-4 with TRBJ2-2, with a weak D call TRBD2 (6 bases). This CDR3 is built from 13 residues. Trimming stripped 4 bases from V and 3 bases from J, with 6 bases between. CDR1 is MRHNA and CDR2 is SNTAGT in the germline V gene. The CDR3 spells CASSAGDTGELFF. Written as DNA, the CDR3 is TGTGCCAGCAGTGCGGGGGACACCGGGGAGCTGTTTTTT.

The V call is TRBV2, the J call TRBJ1-3, with 7 bases lining up with TRBD1. J gave up 4 bases and V 7 bases, and 10 bases lay outside the gene matches. Germline V lookup: CDR1 SNHLY, CDR2 FYNNEI. This CDR3 is 15 amino acids long. CDR3 protein: CASTQQGVVGNTIYF. The CDR3 nucleotides read TGTGCCAGCACCCAGCAGGGGGTTGTAGGAAACACCATATATTTT.

The chain combines TRBV2 with TRBJ2-5; TRBD2 might be the D (5 bases). Trimming left V 5 bases short and J 9 bases short, with 19 bases between. Per the germline V gene, CDR1 is SNHLY and CDR2 is FYNNEI. This CDR3 comprises 14 residues. Here the CDR3 DNA reads TGTGCCAGCAGTACTAGAGTCGATCAAGAAGCCCAGTACTTC. It codes for CASSTRVDQEAQYF.

The rearrangement joins TRBV11-2 to TRBJ2-6; D perhaps matches TRBD1 (6 bases). V was clipped by 2 bases and J by 0 bases, with 17 bases between them. The CDR3 has 19 residues. Germline V lookup: CDR1 SGHAT, CDR2 FQNNGV. CDR3 bases: TGTGCCAGCAGCTTATCCTTCAGGGGTCCTTTCTCTGGGGCCAACGTCCTGACTTTC. Its protein is CASSLSFRGPFSGANVLTF.

The chain is built from TRBV5-1 and TRBJ1-1, with 9 positions matching TRBD1. Per the germline V gene, CDR1 is SGHRS and CDR2 is YFSETQ. V shed 1 base, J shed 1 base, and the junction held 8 bases outside the gene matches. The CDR3 length is 17 residues. CDR3 nucleotides: TGCGCCAGCAGCTTGTTGACAGGGGGAGAAGGGAACACTGAAGCTTTCTTT. This translates into CASSLLTGGEGNTEAFF.

This chain links TRBV21-1 with TRBJ1-2; no check of the table's D call, TRBD1, against the DNA was made. TRBV21-1 represents a pseudogene. This CDR3 comprises 12 residues. CDR3 loop: CASTKGDRGYTF. The CDR3 DNA sequence: TGTGCCAGCACAAAGGGGGACAGGGGCTACACCTTC.

The V gene is TRBV2, the J gene TRBJ1-2; no firm D call. V lost 2 bases and J 0 bases, leaving 7 bases between the germline ends. The CDR3 is 14 residues long. Germline V CDR1 and CDR2: SNHLY, FYNNEI. The CDR3 loop reads CASSEWQSNYGYTF. The CDR3 DNA is TGTGCCAGCAGTGAATGGCAGTCTAACTATGGCTACACCTTC.